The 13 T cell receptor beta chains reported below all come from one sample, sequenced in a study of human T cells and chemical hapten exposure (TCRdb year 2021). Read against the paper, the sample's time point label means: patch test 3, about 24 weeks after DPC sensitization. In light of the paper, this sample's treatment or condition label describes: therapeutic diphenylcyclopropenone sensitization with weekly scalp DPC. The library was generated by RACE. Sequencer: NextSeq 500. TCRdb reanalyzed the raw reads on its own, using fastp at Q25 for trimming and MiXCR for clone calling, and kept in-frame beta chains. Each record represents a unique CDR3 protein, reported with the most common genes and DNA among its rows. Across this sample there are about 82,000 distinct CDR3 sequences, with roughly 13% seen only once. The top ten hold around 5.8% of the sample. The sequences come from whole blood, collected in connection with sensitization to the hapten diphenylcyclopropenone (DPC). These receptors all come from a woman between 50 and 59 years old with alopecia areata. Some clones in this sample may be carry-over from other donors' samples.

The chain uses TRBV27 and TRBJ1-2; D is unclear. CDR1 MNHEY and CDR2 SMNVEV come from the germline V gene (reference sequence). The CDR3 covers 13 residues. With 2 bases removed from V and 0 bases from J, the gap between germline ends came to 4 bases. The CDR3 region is CASSLTSNYGYTF. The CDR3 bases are TGTGCCAGCAGTTTAACTTCTAACTATGGCTACACCTTC.

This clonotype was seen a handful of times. CDR3 region: CAISGGEREGAYNEQFF. In DNA, the CDR3 is TGTGCCATCAGTGGAGGGGAGCGGGAGGGCGCCTACAATGAGCAGTTCTTC. This chain connects TRBV10-3 to TRBJ2-1; the match to TRBD2 covers 10 bases. The CDR3 covers 17 residues. The ends lost 4 bases at V and 2 bases at J; junction bases unmatched: 8. CDR1 and CDR2 (germline): ENHRY, SYGVKD.

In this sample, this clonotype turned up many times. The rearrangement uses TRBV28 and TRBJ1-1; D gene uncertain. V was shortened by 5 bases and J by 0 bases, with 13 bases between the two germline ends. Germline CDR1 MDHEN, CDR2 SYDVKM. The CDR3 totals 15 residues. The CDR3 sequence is CASSRHVGMNTEAFF. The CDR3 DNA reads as TGTGCCAGCAGTCGTCACGTGGGCATGAACACTGAAGCTTTCTTT.

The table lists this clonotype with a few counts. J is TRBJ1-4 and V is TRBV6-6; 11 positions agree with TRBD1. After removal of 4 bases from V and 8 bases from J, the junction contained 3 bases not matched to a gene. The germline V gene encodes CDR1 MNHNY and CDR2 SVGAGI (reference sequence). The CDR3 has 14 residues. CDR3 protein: CASSWTGGSEKLFF. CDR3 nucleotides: TGTGCCAGCAGTTGGACAGGGGGCTCAGAAAAACTGTTTTTT.

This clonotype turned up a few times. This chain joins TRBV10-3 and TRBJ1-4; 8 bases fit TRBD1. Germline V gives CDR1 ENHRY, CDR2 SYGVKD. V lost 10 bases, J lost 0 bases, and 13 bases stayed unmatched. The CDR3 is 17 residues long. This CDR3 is CATRQGMLGATNEKLFF. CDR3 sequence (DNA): TGTGCCACGCGACAGGGGATGCTAGGAGCAACTAATGAAAAACTGTTTTTT.

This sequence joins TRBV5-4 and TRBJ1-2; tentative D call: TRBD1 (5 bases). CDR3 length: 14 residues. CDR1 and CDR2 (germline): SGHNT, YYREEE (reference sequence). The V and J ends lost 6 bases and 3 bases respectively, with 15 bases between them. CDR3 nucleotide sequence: TGTGCCAGCACATACGGAGGGGTCGACTATGGCTACACCTTC. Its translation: CASTYGGVDYGYTF. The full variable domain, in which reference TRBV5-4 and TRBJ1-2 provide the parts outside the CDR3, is ETGVTQSPTHLIKTRGQQVTLRCSSQSGHNTVSWYQQALGQGPQFIFQYYREEENGRGNFPPRFSGLQFPNYSSELNVNALELDDSALYLCASTYGGVDYGYTFGSGTRLTVV.

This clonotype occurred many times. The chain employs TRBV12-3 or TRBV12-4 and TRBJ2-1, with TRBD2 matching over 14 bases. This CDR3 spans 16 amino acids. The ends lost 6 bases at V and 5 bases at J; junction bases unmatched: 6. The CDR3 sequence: CASRSPTSGRDNEQFF. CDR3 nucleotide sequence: TGTGCCAGCAGAAGCCCGACTAGCGGGAGGGACAATGAGCAGTTCTTC.

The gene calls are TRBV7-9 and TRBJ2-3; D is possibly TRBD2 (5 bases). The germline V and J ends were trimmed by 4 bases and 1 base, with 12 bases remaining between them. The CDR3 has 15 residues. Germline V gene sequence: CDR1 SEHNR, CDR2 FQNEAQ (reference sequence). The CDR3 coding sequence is TGTGCCAGCAGCTACCCGTGGGGAGGCACAGATACGCAGTATTTT. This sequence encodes CASSYPWGGTDTQYF.

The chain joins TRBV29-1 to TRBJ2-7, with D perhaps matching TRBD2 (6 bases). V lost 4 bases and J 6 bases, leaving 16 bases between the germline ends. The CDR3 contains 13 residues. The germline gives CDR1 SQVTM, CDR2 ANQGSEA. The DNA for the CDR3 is TGCAGCGTTGGTATGGCGCAGGGAGGCGAGCAGTACTTC. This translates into CSVGMAQGGEQYF.

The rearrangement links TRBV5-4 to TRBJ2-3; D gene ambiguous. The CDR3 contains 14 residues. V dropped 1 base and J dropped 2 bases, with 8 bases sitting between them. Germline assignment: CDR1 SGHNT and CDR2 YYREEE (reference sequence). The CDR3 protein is CASSLSPTTDTQYF. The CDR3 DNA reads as TGTGCCAGCAGCTTGTCTCCAACCACAGATACGCAGTATTTT. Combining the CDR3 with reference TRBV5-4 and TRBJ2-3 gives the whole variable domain ETGVTQSPTHLIKTRGQQVTLRCSSQSGHNTVSWYQQALGQGPQFIFQYYREEENGRGNFPPRFSGLQFPNYSSELNVNALELDDSALYLCASSLSPTTDTQYFGPGTRLTVL.

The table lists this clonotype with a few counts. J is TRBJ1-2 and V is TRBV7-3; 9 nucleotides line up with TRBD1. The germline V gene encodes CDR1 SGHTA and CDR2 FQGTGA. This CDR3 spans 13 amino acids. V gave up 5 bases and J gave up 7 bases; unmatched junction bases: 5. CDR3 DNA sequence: TGTGCCAGCAGCCCAGACAGGGGGTTTGGCTACACCTTC. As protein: CASSPDRGFGYTF.

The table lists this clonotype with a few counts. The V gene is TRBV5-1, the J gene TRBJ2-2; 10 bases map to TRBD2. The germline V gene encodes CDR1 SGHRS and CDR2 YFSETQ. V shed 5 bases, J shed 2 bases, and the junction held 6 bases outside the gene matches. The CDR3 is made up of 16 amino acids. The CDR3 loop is CASSPSGRRNTGELFF. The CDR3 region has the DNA TGCGCCAGCAGTCCTAGCGGGAGAAGAAACACCGGGGAGCTGTTTTTT.

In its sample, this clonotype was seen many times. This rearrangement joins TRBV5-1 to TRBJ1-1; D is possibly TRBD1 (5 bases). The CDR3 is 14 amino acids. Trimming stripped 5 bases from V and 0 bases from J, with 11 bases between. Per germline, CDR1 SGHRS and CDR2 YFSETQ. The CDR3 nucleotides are TGCGCCAGCAGGTTTGACAGCCTGAACACTGAAGCTTTCTTT. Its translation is CASRFDSLNTEAFF.